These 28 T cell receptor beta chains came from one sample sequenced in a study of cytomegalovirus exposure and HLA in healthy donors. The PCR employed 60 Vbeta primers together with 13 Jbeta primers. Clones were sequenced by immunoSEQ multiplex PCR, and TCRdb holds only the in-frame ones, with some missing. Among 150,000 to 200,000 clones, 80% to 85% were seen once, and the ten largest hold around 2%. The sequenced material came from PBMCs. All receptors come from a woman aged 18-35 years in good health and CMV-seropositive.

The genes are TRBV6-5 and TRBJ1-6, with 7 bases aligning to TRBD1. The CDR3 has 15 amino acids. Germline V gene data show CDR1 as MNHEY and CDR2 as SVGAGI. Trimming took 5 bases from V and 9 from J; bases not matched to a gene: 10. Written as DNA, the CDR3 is TGTGCCAGCAGTCACGACAGGGTAGGGAGTTCACCCCTCCACTTT. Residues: CASSHDRVGSSPLHF.

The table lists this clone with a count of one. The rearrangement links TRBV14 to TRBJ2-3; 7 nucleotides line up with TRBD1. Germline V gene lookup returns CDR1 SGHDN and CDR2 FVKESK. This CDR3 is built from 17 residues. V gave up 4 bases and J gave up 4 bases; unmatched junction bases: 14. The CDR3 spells CASSPFTGARGADTQYF. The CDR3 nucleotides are TGTGCCAGCAGCCCTTTCACAGGGGCCCGAGGGGCAGATACGCAGTATTTT.

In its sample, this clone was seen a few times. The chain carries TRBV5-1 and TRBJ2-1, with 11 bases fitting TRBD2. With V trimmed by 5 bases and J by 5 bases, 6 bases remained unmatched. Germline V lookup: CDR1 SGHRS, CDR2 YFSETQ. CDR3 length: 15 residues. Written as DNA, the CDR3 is TGCGCCAGCAGGGAACCGGGACTAGCGGACAATGAGCAGTTCTTC. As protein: CASREPGLADNEQFF. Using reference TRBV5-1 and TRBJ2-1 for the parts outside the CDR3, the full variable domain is KAGVTQTPRYLIKTRGQQVTLSCSPISGHRSVSWYQQTPGQGLQFLFEYFSETQRNKGNFPGRFSGRQFSNSRSEMNVSTLELGDSALYLCASREPGLADNEQFFGPGTRLTVL.

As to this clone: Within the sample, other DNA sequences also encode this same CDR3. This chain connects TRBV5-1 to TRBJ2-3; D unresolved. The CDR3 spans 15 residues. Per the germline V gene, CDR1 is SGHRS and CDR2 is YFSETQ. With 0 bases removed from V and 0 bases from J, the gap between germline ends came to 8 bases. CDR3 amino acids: CASSLDSSSTDTQYF. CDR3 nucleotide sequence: TGCGCCAGCAGCTTGGACAGCTCTAGCACAGATACGCAGTATTTT.

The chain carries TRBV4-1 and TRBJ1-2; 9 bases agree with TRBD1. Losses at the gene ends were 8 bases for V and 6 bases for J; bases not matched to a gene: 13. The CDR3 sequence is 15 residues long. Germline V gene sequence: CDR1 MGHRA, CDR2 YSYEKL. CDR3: CASRRTGDRVHGYTF. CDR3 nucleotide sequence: TGCGCCAGCCGGCGGACAGGGGATCGGGTGCATGGCTACACCTTC.

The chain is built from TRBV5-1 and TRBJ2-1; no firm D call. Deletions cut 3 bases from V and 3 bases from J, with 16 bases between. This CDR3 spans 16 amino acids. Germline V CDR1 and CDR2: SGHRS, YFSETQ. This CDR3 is CASSSAGAEIYNEQFF. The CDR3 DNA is TGCGCCAGCAGCTCCGCCGGCGCGGAGATCTACAATGAGCAGTTCTTC.

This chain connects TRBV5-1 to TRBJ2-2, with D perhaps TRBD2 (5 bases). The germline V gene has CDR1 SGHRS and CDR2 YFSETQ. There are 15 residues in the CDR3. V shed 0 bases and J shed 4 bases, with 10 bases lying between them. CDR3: CASSLAQRSTGELFF. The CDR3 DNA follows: TGCGCCAGCAGCTTGGCCCAGCGGAGCACCGGGGAGCTGTTTTTT. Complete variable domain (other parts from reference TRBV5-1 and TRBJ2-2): KAGVTQTPRYLIKTRGQQVTLSCSPISGHRSVSWYQQTPGQGLQFLFEYFSETQRNKGNFPGRFSGRQFSNSRSEMNVSTLELGDSALYLCASSLAQRSTGELFFGEGSRLTVL.

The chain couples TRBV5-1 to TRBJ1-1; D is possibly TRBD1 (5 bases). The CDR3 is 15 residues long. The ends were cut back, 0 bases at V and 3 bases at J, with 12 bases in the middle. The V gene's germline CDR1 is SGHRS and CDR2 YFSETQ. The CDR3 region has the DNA TGCGCCAGCAGCTTGGAGGCAGGGCCCGACACTGAAGCTTTCTTT. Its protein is CASSLEAGPDTEAFF.

The chain's CDR3 is CASSDGQARGYGYTF. DNA for the CDR3: TGTGCCAGCAGTGATGGACAGGCTCGAGGCTATGGCTACACCTTC. The chain links TRBV6-1 to TRBJ1-2, with 7 bases aligning to TRBD1. The CDR3 totals 15 residues. The ends lost 3 bases at V and 4 bases at J; junction bases unmatched: 8. The germline CDR1 and CDR2 sequences are MNHNS and SASEGT.

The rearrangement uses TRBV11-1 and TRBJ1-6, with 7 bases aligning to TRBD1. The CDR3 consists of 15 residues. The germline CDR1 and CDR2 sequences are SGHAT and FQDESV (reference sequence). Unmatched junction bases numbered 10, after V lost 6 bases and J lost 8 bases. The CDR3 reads CASSSSSRGYSPLHF. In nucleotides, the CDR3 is TGTGCCAGCAGTTCGTCCTCCAGGGGGTATTCACCCCTCCACTTT.

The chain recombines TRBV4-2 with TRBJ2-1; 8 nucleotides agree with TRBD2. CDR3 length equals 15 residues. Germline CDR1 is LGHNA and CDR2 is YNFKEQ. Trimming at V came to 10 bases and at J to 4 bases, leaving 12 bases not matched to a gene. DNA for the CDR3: TGTGCCACAACTGCCGCGGGGGGCTTGTACAATGAGCAGTTCTTC. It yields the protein CATTAAGGLYNEQFF.

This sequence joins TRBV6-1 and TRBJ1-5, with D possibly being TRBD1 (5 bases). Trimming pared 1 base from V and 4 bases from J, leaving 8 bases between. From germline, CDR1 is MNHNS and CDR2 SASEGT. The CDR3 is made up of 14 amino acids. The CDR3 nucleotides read TGTGCCAGCAGTGAAGGAGCAGGGAATCAGCCCCAGCATTTT. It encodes CASSEGAGNQPQHF.

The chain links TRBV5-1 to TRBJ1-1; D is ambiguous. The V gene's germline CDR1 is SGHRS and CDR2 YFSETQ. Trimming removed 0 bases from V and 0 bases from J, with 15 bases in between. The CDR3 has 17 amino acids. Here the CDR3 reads CASSLALGIAMNTEAFF. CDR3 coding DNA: TGCGCCAGCAGCTTGGCCCTAGGCATAGCCATGAACACTGAAGCTTTCTTT.

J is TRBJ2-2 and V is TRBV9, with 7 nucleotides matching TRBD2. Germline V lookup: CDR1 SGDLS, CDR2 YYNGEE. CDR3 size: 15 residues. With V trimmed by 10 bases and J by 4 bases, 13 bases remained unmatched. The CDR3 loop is CAFQGPRGTTGELFF. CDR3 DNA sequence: TGTGCCTTTCAAGGCCCGCGGGGGACCACCGGGGAGCTGTTTTTT.

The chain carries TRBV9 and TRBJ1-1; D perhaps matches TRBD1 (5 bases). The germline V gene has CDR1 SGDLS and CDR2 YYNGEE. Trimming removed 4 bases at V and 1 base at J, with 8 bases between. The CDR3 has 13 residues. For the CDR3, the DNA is TGTGCCAGCAGCAACGGACAGAACACTGAAGCTTTCTTT. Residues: CASSNGQNTEAFF.

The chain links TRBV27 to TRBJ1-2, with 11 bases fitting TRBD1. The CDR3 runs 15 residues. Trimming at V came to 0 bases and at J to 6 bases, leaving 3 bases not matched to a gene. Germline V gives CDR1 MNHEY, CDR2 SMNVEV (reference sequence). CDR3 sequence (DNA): TGTGCCAGCAGTTTATCAGGACAGGGGGCGAATGGCTACACCTTC. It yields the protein CASSLSGQGANGYTF.

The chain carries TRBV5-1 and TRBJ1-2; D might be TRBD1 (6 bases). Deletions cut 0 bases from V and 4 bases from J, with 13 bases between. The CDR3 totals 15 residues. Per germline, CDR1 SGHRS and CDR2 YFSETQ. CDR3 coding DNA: TGCGCCAGCAGCTTGGAGGCAGGGGCTAGCTATGGCTACACCTTC. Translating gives CASSLEAGASYGYTF.

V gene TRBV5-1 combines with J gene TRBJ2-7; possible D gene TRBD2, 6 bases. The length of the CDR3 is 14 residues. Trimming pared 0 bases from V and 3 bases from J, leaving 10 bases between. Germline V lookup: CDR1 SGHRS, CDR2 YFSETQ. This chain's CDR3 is CASSLDGGLYEQYV. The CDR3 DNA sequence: TGCGCCAGCAGCTTGGACGGAGGGCTCTACGAGCAGTACGTC.

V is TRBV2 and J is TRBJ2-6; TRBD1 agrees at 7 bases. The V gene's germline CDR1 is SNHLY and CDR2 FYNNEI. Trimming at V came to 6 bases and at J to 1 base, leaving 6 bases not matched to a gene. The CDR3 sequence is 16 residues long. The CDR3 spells CASSSWTGSGANVLTF. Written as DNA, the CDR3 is TGTGCCAGCAGCAGCTGGACAGGTTCTGGGGCCAACGTCCTGACTTTC.

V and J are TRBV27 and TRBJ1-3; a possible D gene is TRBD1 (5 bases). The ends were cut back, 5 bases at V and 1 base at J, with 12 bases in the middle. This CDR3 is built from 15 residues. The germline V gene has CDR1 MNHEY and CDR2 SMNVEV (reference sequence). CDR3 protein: CASSPTGTSGNTIYF. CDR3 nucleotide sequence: TGTGCCAGCAGTCCCACAGGCACTTCTGGAAACACCATATATTTT.

This chain's CDR3 is CAWSETGGAGDTQYF. In DNA form, the CDR3 reads TGTGCCTGGAGCGAAACAGGGGGCGCGGGGGATACGCAGTATTTT. The chain combines TRBV30 with TRBJ2-3; 9 nucleotides match TRBD1. CDR3 length: 15 residues. Per the germline V gene, CDR1 is GTSNPN and CDR2 is SVGIG (reference sequence). J was trimmed by 6 bases and V by 3 bases; bases with no gene match: 10.

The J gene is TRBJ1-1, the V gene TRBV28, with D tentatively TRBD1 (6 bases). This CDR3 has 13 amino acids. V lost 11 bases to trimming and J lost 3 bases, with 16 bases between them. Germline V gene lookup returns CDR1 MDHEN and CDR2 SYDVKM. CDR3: CAAGETWDTEAFF. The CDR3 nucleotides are TGTGCCGCAGGGGAAACTTGGGACACTGAAGCTTTCTTT.

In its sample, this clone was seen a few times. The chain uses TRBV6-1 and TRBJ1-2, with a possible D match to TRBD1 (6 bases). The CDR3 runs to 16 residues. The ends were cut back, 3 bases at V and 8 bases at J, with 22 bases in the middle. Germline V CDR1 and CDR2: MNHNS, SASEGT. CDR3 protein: CASSDGQPIHRRGYTF. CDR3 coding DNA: TGTGCCAGCAGTGATGGACAGCCAATACACAGACGGGGCTACACCTTC.

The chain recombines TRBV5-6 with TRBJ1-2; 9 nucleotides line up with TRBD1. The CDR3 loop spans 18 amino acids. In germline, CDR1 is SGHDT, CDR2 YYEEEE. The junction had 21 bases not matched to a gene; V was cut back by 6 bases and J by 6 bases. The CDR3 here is CASNRPYLGQGNSDGYTF. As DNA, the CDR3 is TGTGCCAGCAACCGACCCTATTTGGGACAGGGAAATAGTGATGGCTACACCTTC.

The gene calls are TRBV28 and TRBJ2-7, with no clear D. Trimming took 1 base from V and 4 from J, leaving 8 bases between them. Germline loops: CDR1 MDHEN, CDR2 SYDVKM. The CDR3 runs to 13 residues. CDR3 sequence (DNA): TGTGCCAGCAGTTTATTAAGCCCATACGAGCAGTACTTC. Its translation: CASSLLSPYEQYF.

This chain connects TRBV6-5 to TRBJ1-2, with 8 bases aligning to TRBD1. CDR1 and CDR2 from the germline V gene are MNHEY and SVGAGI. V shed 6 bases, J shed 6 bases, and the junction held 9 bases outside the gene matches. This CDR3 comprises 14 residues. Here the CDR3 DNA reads TGTGCCAGCAGCAACCCCAGGGGGCGCGATGGCTACACCTTC. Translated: CASSNPRGRDGYTF.

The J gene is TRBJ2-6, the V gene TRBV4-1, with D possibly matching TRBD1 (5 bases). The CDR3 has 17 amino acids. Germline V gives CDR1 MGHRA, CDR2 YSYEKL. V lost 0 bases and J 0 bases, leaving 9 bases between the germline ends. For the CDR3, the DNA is TGCGCCAGCAGCCAAGATGGGGCAGGCTCTGGGGCCAACGTCCTGACTTTC. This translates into CASSQDGAGSGANVLTF.

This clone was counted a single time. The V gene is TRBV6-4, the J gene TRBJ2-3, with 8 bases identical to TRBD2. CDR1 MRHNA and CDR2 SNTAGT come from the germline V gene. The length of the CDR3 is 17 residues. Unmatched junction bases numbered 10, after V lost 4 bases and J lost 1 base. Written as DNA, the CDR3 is TGTGCCAGCAGTGCTCTTGCGGGGGGCCGGGGCACAGATACGCAGTATTTT. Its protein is CASSALAGGRGTDTQYF.